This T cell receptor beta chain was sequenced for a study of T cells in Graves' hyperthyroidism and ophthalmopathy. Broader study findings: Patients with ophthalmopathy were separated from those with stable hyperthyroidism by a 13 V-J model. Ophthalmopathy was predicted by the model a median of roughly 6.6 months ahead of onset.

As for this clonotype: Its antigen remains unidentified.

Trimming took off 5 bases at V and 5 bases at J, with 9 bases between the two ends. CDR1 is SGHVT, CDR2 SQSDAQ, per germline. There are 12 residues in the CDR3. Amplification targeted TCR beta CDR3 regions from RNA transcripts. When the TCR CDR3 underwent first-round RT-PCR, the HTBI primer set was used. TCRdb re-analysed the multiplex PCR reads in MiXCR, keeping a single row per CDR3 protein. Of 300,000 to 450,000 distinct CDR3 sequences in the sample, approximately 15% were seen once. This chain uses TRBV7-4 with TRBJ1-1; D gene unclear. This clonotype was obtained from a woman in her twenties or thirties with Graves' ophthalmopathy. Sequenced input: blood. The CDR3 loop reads CASSQVRTEAFF. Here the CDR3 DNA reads TGTGCCAGCAGCCAAGTCAGGACTGAAGCTTTCTTT.